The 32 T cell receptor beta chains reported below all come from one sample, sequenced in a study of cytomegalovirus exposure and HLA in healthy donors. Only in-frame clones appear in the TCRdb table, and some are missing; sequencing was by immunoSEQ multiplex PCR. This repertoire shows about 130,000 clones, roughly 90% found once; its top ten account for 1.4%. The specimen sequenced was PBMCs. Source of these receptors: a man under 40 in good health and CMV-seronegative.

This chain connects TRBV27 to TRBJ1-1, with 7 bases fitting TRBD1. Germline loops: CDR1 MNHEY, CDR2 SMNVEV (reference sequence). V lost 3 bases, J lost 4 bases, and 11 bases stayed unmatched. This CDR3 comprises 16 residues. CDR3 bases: TGTGCCAGCAGTTTCACAGCCGGACACAGGGGCACTGAAGCTTTCTTT. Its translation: CASSFTAGHRGTEAFF.

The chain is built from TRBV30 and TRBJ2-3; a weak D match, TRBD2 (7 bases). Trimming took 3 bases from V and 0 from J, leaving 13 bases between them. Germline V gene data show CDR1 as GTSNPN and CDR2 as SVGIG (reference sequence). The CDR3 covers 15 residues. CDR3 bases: TGTGCCTGGAGCGGGGGAGGGGGAAGCACAGATACGCAGTATTTT. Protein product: CAWSGGGGSTDTQYF.

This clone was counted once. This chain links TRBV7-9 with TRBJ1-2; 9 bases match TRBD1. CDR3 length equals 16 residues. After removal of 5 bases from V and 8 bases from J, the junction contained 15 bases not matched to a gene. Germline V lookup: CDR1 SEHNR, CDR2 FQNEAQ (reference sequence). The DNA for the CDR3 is TGTGCCAGCAGCCGTCCCGGGACAGGGTCGGCGTTCGGCTACACCTTC. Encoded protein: CASSRPGTGSAFGYTF.

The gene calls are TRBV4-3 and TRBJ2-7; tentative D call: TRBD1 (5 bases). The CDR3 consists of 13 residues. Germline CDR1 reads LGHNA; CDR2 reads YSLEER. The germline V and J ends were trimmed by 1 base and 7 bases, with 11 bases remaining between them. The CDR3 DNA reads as TGCGCCAGCAGCCAAGGACCATCAGGGGAGCAGTACTTC. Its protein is CASSQGPSGEQYF.

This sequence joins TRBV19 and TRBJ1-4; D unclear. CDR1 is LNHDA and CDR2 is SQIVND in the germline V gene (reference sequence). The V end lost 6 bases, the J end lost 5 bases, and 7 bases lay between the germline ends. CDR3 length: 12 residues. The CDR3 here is CASRRGNEKLFF. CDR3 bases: TGTGCCAGTAGACGAGGAAATGAAAAACTGTTTTTT.

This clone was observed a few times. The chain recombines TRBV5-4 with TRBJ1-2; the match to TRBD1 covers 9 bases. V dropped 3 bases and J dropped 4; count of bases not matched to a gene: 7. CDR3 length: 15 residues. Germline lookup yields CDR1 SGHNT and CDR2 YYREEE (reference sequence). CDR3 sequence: CASSSPGQGPYGYTF. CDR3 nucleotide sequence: TGTGCCAGCAGCTCCCCGGGACAGGGTCCCTATGGCTACACCTTC. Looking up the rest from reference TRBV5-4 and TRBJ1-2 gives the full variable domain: ETGVTQSPTHLIKTRGQQVTLRCSSQSGHNTVSWYQQALGQGPQFIFQYYREEENGRGNFPPRFSGLQFPNYSSELNVNALELDDSALYLCASSSPGQGPYGYTFGSGTRLTVV.

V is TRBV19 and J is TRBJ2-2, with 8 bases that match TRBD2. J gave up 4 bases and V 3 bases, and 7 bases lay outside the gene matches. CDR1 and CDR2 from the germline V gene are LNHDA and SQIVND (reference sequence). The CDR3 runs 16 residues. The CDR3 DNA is TGTGCCAGTAGTATGAACGTCGGGAGGGGCACCGGGGAGCTGTTTTTT. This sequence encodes CASSMNVGRGTGELFF.

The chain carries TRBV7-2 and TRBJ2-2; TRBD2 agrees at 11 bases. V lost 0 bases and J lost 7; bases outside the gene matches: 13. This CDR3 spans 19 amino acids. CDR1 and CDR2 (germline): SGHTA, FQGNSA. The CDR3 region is CASSLARWASGRSGGELFF. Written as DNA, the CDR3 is TGTGCCAGCAGCTTAGCCCGTTGGGCTAGCGGGAGGAGCGGCGGGGAGCTGTTTTTT.

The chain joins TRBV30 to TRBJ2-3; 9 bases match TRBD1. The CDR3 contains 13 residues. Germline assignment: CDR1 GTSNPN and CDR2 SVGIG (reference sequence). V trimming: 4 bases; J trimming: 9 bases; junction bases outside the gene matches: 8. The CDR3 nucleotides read TGTGCCTGGACCGTGTTACAGGGGGCGACGCAGTATTTT. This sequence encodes CAWTVLQGATQYF.

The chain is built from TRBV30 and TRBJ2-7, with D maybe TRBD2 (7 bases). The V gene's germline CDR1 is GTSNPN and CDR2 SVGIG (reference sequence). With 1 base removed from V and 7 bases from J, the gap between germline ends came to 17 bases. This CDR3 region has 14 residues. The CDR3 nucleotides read TGTGCCTGGAGTGCCGGGGGCTTCGGGGGGGAGCAGTACTTC. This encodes CAWSAGGFGGEQYF.

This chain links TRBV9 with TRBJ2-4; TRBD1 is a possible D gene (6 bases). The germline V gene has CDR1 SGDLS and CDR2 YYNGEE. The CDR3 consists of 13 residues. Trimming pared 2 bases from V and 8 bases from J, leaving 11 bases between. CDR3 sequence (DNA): TGTGCCAGCAGCGTCGGACAGAAGGACATTCAGTACTTC. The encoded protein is CASSVGQKDIQYF.

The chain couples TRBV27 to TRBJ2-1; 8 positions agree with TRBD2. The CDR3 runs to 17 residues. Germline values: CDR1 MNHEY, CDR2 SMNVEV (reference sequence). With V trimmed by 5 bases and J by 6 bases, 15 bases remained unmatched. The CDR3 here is CASSTLSAGLDVNEQFF. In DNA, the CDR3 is TGTGCCAGCAGTACTCTCTCCGCGGGACTAGACGTCAATGAGCAGTTCTTC.

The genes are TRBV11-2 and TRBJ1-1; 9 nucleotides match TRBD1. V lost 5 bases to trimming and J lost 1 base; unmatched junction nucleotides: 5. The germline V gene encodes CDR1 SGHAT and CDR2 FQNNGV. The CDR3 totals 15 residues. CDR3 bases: TGTGCCAGCAGCCTAACGGGACAGGGGAACACTGAAGCTTTCTTT. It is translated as CASSLTGQGNTEAFF.

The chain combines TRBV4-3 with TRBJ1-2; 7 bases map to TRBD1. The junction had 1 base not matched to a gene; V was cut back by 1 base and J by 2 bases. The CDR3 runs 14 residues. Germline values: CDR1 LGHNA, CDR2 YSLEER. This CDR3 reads CASSQGDRNYGYTF. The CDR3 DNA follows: TGCGCCAGCAGCCAAGGGGACAGAAACTATGGCTACACCTTC.

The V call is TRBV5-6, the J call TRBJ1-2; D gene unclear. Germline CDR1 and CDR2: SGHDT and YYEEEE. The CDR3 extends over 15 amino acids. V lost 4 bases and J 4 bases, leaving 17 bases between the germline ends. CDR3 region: CASSPEASEPYGYTF. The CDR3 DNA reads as TGTGCCAGCAGCCCGGAGGCCAGCGAGCCCTATGGCTACACCTTC. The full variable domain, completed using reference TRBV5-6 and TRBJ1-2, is DAGVTQSPTHLIKTRGQQVTLRCSPKSGHDTVSWYQQALGQGPQFIFQYYEEEERQRGNFPDRFSGHQFPNYSSELNVNALLLGDSALYLCASSPEASEPYGYTFGSGTRLTVV.

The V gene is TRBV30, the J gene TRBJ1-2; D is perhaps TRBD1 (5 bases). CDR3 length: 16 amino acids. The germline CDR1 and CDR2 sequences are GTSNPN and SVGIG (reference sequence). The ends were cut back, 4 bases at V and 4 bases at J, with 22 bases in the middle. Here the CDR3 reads CAWNRETVRMFYGYTF. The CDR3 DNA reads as TGTGCCTGGAATCGGGAGACAGTAAGAATGTTCTATGGCTACACCTTC.

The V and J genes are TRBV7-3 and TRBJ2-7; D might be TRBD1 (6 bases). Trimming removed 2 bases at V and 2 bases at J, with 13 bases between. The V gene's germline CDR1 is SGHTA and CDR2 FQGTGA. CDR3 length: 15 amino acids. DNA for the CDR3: TGTGCCAGCAGCTTAGGGGACAACGGGGCCTACGAGCAGTACTTC. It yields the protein CASSLGDNGAYEQYF. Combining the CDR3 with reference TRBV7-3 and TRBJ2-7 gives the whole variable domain GAGVSQTPSNKVTEKGKYVELRCDPISGHTALYWYRQSLGQGPEFLIYFQGTGAADDSGLPNDRFFAVRPEGSVSTLKIQRTERGDSAVYLCASSLGDNGAYEQYFGPGTRLTVT.

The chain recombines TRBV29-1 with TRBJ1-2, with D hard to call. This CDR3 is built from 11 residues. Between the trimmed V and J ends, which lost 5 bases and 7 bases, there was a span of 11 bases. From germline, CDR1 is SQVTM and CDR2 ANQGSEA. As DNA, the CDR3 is TGCAGCGTTCCCGGTGCTGGTGGCTACACCTTC. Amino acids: CSVPGAGGYTF. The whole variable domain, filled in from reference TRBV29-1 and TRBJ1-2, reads SAVISQKPSRDICQRGTSLTIQCQVDSQVTMMFWYRQQPGQSLTLIATANQGSEATYESGFVIDKFPISRPNLTFSTLTVSNMSPEDSSIYLCSVPGAGGYTFGSGTRLTVV.

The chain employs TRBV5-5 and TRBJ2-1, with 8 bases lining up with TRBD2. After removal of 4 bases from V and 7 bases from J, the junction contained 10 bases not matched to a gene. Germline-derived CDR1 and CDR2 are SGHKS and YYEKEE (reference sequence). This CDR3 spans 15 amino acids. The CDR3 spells CASSPDGRAGNEQFF. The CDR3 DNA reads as TGTGCCAGCAGCCCCGACGGGAGGGCCGGGAATGAGCAGTTCTTC.

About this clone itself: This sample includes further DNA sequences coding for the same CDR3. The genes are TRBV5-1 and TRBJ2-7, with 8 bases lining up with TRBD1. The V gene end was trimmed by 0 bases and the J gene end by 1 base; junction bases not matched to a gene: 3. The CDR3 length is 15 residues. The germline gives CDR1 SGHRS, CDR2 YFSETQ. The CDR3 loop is CASSLGQGASYEQYF. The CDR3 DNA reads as TGCGCCAGCAGCTTGGGCCAGGGGGCGTCCTACGAGCAGTACTTC.

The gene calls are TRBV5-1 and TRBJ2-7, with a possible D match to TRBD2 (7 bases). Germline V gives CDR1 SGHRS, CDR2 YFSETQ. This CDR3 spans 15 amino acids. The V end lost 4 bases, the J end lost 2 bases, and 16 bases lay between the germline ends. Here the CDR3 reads CASSGASGTTYEQYF. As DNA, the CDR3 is TGCGCCAGCAGCGGAGCCAGCGGGACAACCTACGAGCAGTACTTC. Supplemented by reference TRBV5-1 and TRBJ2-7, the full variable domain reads KAGVTQTPRYLIKTRGQQVTLSCSPISGHRSVSWYQQTPGQGLQFLFEYFSETQRNKGNFPGRFSGRQFSNSRSEMNVSTLELGDSALYLCASSGASGTTYEQYFGPGTRLTVT.

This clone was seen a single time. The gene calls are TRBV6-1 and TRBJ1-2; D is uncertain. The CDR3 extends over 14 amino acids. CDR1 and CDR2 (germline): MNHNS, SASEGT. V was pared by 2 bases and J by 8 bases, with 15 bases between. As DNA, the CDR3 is TGTGCCAGCAGTGAACCCCCTGTTTACGCGGGCTACACCTTC. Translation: CASSEPPVYAGYTF.

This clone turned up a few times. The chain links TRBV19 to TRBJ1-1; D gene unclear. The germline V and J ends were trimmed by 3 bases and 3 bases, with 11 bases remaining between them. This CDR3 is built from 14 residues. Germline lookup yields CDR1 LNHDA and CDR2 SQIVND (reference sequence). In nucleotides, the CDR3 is TGTGCCAGTAGTATCATGGGAGGAGACACTGAAGCTTTCTTT. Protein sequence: CASSIMGGDTEAFF. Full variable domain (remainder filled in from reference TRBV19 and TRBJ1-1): DGGITQSPKYLFRKEGQNVTLSCEQNLNHDAMYWYRQDPGQGLRLIYYSQIVNDFQKGDIAEGYSVSREKKESFPLTVTSAQKNPTAFYLCASSIMGGDTEAFFGQGTRLTVV.

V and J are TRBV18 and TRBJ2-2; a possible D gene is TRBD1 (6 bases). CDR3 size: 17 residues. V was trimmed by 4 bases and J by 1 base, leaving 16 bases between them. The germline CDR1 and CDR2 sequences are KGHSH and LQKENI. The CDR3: CASSLTRGQQNTGELFF. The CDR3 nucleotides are TGTGCCAGCTCACTTACTAGAGGACAGCAGAACACCGGGGAGCTGTTTTTT. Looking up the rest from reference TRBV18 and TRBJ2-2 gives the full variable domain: NAGVMQNPRHLVRRRGQEARLRCSPMKGHSHVYWYRQLPEEGLKFMVYLQKENIIDESGMPKERFSAEFPKEGPSILRIQQVVRGDSAAYFCASSLTRGQQNTGELFFGEGSRLTVL.

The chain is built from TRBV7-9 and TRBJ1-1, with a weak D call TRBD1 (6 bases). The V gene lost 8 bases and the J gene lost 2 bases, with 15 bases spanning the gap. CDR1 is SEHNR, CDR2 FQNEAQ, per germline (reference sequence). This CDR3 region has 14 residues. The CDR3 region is CASLRTELNTEAFF. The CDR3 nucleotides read TGTGCCAGCCTCCGGACAGAGCTAAACACTGAAGCTTTCTTT. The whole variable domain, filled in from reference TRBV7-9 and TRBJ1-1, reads DTGVSQNPRHKITKRGQNVTFRCDPISEHNRLYWYRQTLGQGPEFLTYFQNEAQLEKSRLLSDRFSAERPKGSFSTLEIQRTEQGDSAMYLCASLRTELNTEAFFGQGTRLTVV.

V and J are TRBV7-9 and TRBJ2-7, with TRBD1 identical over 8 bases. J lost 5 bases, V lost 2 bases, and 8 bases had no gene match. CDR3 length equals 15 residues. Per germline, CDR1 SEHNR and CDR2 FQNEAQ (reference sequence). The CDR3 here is CASSLTRGQADEQYF. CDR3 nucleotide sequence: TGTGCCAGCAGCTTAACGAGGGGACAGGCCGACGAGCAGTACTTC.

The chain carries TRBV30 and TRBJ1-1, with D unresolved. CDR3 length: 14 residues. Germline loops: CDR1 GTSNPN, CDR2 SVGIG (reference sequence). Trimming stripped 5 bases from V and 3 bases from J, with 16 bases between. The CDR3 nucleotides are TGTGCCTGGGCCCCGGGCCCGGGGTACACTGAAGCTTTCTTT. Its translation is CAWAPGPGYTEAFF.

The CDR3: CASSQERSGYNEQFF. CDR3 DNA: TGCGCCAGCAGCCAAGAGCGGAGTGGGTACAATGAGCAGTTCTTC. The chain uses TRBV4-3 and TRBJ2-1; no firm D call. The V gene's germline CDR1 is LGHNA and CDR2 YSLEER. Trimming shortened V by 0 bases and J by 4 bases, and 10 bases separated the two germline ends. The CDR3 has 15 amino acids.

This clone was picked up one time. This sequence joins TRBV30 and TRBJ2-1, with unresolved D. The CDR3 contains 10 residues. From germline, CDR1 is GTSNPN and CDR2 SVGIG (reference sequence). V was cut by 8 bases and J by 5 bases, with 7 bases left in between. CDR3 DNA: TGTGCCGGTAGCAACAATGAGCAGTTCTTC. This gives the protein CAGSNNEQFF.

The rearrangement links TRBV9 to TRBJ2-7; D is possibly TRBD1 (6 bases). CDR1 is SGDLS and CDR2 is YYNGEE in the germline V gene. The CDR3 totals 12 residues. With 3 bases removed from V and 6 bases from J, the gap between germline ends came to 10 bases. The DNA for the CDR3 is TGTGCCAGCAGCGGACAGGTCGGCGAGCAGTACTTC. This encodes CASSGQVGEQYF.

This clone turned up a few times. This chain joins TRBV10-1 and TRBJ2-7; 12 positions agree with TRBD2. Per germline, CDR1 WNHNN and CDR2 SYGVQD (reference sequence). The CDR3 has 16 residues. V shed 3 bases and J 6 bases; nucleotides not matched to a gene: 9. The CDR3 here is CASSDTASGRAFEQYF. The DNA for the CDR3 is TGCGCCAGCAGTGACACCGCTAGCGGGAGGGCCTTCGAGCAGTACTTC.

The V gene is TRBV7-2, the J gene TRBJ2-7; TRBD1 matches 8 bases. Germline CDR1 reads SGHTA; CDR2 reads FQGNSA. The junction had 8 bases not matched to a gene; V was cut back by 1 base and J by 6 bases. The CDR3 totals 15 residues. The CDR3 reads CASSLGGRGHTEQYF. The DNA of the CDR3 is TGTGCCAGCAGCTTAGGGGGCAGGGGGCACACCGAGCAGTACTTC.